These 27 T cell receptor beta chains originate from one sample sequenced in a study of T cells in Graves' hyperthyroidism and ophthalmopathy. The source material, RNA transcripts, was used to amplify TCR beta CDR3 regions. Using the HTBI primer set, a first-round RT-PCR was run on the TCR CDR3. TCRdb re-called the multiplex PCR reads through MiXCR, storing one row per CDR3 protein. This table has 250,000 to 300,000 distinct CDR3 sequences, around 15% appearing once. What was sequenced was blood. Source of these receptors: a woman between 45 and 65 years old with Graves' hyperthyroidism that later progressed to Graves' ophthalmopathy.

This clonotype showed up many times. The chain is built from TRBV20-1 and TRBJ2-1, with TRBD2 matching 8 bases. CDR1 is DFQATT, CDR2 SNEGSKA, per germline (reference sequence). Trimming at V came to 3 bases and at J to 9 bases, leaving 16 bases not matched to a gene. The CDR3 is 16 residues long. CDR3 coding DNA: TGCAGTGCTAGTAGGTCTGGGGAGCGGGAGAGGGGTGAGCAGTTCTTC. Its protein product is CSASRSGERERGEQFF.

This clonotype was found many times. CDR3 amino acids: CASSLPGQGQEQFF. Here the CDR3 DNA reads TGTGCCAGCAGCTTACCCGGACAGGGACAAGAGCAGTTCTTC. The chain couples TRBV7-9 to TRBJ2-1; TRBD1 matches at 8 bases. V gave up 2 bases and J gave up 10 bases; unmatched junction bases: 7. The CDR3 length is 14 residues. From germline, CDR1 is SEHNR and CDR2 FQNEAQ (reference sequence).

This clonotype came up a few times. CDR3 in amino acids: CASSLVRDRTEAFF. In DNA form, the CDR3 reads TGTGCCAGCAGTTTAGTAAGGGACAGAACTGAAGCTTTCTTT. The chain carries TRBV12-3 or TRBV12-4 and TRBJ1-1; the match to TRBD1 covers 7 bases. CDR3 length: 14 amino acids. V gave up 1 base and J gave up 5 bases; unmatched junction bases: 4.

This clonotype was seen at least ten times. This chain links TRBV7-6 with TRBJ2-5; no definite D call. V was pared by 5 bases and J by 2 bases, with 18 bases between. This CDR3 contains 16 residues. Germline V gene sequence: CDR1 SGHVS, CDR2 FNYEAQ. CDR3 amino acids: CASSPGSDWRQETQYF. For the CDR3, the DNA is TGTGCCAGCAGCCCTGGCAGTGATTGGCGGCAAGAGACCCAGTACTTC.

The sample holds one count of this clonotype. The CDR3 here is CASTEGAGGYTF. CDR3 DNA: TGTGCCAGCACCGAGGGGGCGGGTGGCTACACCTTC. The V gene is TRBV2, the J gene TRBJ1-2, with TRBD1 identical over 7 bases. V was clipped by 7 bases and J by 7 bases; unmatched bases: 6. The CDR3 contains 12 residues. Germline assignment: CDR1 SNHLY and CDR2 FYNNEI.

A few counts support this clonotype. A much larger clone sits a single nucleotide away, making a read error possible. This chain joins TRBV29-1 and TRBJ2-1; unclear D gene. Germline V gene sequence: CDR1 SQVTM, CDR2 ANQGSEA. The CDR3 has 17 residues. The V end was cut by 3 bases, the J end by 6 bases, with 24 bases between. CDR3 protein: CSVDSPRVANRCNEQFF. CDR3 sequence (DNA): TGCAGCGTTGATTCCCCCCGGGTCGCTAACCGCTGCAATGAGCAGTTCTTC.

This clonotype appeared many times. The rearrangement uses TRBV6-2 or TRBV6-3 and TRBJ2-7; 10 nucleotides match TRBD2. In germline, CDR1 is MNHEY, CDR2 SVGEGT. The length of the CDR3 is 15 residues. V dropped 2 bases and J dropped 3; count of bases not matched to a gene: 4. For the CDR3, the DNA is TGTGCCAGCAGTTACCCCTCTAGCGGGAGCTACGAGCAGTACTTC. Residues: CASSYPSSGSYEQYF.

This clonotype came up many times. The chain has TRBV2 and TRBJ2-7, with 8 bases that match TRBD2. The CDR3 covers 13 residues. Germline assignment: CDR1 SNHLY and CDR2 FYNNEI. Trimming took 10 bases from V and 7 from J; bases not matched to a gene: 12. CDR3 sequence (DNA): TGTGCCACCGCTTCCGGGACTAGGGGTGAGCAGTACTTC. It encodes CATASGTRGEQYF.

A note on this clonotype: A single base separates this from a much larger clone, so it may be a read error. The chain uses TRBV14 and TRBJ2-4; D might be TRBD2 (6 bases). CDR3 length: 14 residues. Germline CDR1 and CDR2: SGHDN and FVKESK. This CDR3 is CASSQGGRGNTQYF. DNA for the CDR3: TGTGCCAGCAGCCAAGGGGGTCGGGGGAACACTCAGTACTTC.

This chain links TRBV5-1 with TRBJ1-2; D is possibly TRBD1 (5 bases). The germline V and J ends were trimmed by 5 bases and 4 bases, with 12 bases remaining between them. CDR3 length equals 13 residues. Germline CDR1 and CDR2: SGHRS and YFSETQ. DNA for the CDR3: TGCGCCAGCAGACTGGGGGGACCCTATGGCTACACCTTC. It yields the protein CASRLGGPYGYTF.

The chain joins TRBV20-1 to TRBJ1-5; tentatively, D is TRBD1 (5 bases). Looked up from germline, CDR1 is DFQATT and CDR2 is SNEGSKA (reference sequence). This CDR3 region has 14 residues. The germline V and J ends were trimmed by 2 bases and 1 base, with 9 bases remaining between them. CDR3 sequence (DNA): TGCAGTGCTAGAAACAGGAGAAGCAATCAGCCCCAGCATTTT. It is translated as CSARNRRSNQPQHF.

This clonotype has at least ten counts. The chain employs TRBV5-1 and TRBJ2-1, with 11 bases lining up with TRBD2. This CDR3 has 18 amino acids. V was clipped by 4 bases and J by 0 bases; unmatched bases: 9. CDR1 is SGHRS, CDR2 YFSETQ, per germline. CDR3 sequence reads: CASSPLAGGLSSYNEQFF. CDR3 nucleotide sequence: TGCGCCAGCAGCCCTCTAGCGGGGGGTTTAAGCTCCTACAATGAGCAGTTCTTC.

As regards this clonotype: Given a much more abundant clone one base away, this may be a read error. The V and J genes are TRBV7-9 and TRBJ2-1; TRBD2 agrees at 13 bases. Unmatched junction bases numbered 7, after V lost 7 bases and J lost 4 bases. The CDR3 extends over 16 amino acids. Per germline, CDR1 SEHNR and CDR2 FQNEAQ (reference sequence). The CDR3 DNA reads as TGTGCCAGCAACTTGACTAGCGGGAGGAAGTACAATGAGCAGTTCTTC. Translated: CASNLTSGRKYNEQFF. The variable domain in full, completed from reference TRBV7-9 and TRBJ2-1, reads DTGVSQNPRHKITKRGQNVTFRCDPISEHNRLYWYRQTLGQGPEFLTYFQNEAQLEKSRLLSDRFSAERPKGSFSTLEIQRTEQGDSAMYLCASNLTSGRKYNEQFFGPGTRLTVL.

This clonotype showed up many times. The chain employs TRBV20-1 and TRBJ1-1; no definite D call. V gave up 2 bases and J gave up 5 bases, with 15 bases separating them. The germline V gene has CDR1 DFQATT and CDR2 SNEGSKA (reference sequence). The CDR3 contains 14 residues. The CDR3 is CSARRTSTRTEAFF. DNA of the CDR3: TGCAGTGCTAGACGTACCTCCACCCGAACTGAAGCTTTCTTT.

This clonotype has only a few counts. The V call is TRBV7-3, the J call TRBJ2-5, with TRBD2 identical over 8 bases. The CDR3 extends over 16 amino acids. The germline V gene has CDR1 SGHTA and CDR2 FQGTGA. V was clipped by 5 bases and J by 5 bases; unmatched bases: 13. The CDR3 DNA sequence: TGTGCCAGCAGCCCGGGGGGGGCACCGGCCGGGGAGACCCAGTACTTC. Its protein product is CASSPGGAPAGETQYF.

This clonotype was counted many times. V usage is TRBV7-9 and J usage is TRBJ2-7, with 7 bases aligning to TRBD1. The CDR3 runs 16 residues. The trim removed 3 bases at V and 0 bases at J, leaving 8 bases unmatched. The germline gives CDR1 SEHNR, CDR2 FQNEAQ (reference sequence). CDR3 bases: TGTGCCAGCAGCTTTACCGGGACAGTAAGCTCCTACGAGCAGTACTTC. Translation gives CASSFTGTVSSYEQYF.

In regard to this clonotype: Possible read error: a much larger clone is one base away. The rearrangement joins TRBV6-2 or TRBV6-3 to TRBJ1-6; 7 bases line up with TRBD1. CDR3 length: 14 amino acids. The V gene's germline CDR1 is MNHEY and CDR2 SVGEGT. V dropped 2 bases and J dropped 10; count of bases not matched to a gene: 5. As DNA, the CDR3 is TGTGCCAGCAGTTACGGACAGGAAGGCTCACCCCTCCACTTT. This translates into CASSYGQEGSPLHF.

The chain employs TRBV25-1 and TRBJ2-7; 12 nucleotides match TRBD1. V lost 0 bases, J lost 2 bases, and 11 bases stayed unmatched. CDR3 size: 19 residues. Per the germline V gene, CDR1 is MGHDK and CDR2 is SYGVNS. The CDR3 DNA reads TGTGCCAGCAGTGAATATATAGGGACAGGGGGCCCCTTTCCCTACGAGCAGTACTTC. As protein: CASSEYIGTGGPFPYEQYF.

This clonotype has a count of ten or more. V is TRBV6-1 and J is TRBJ2-3; 10 bases are shared with TRBD2. The CDR3 spans 17 residues. CDR1 MNHNS and CDR2 SASEGT come from the germline V gene. V dropped 5 bases and J dropped 1; count of bases not matched to a gene: 9. The CDR3 DNA reads TGTGCCAGCAGTTTCCTTCTAGCGGGAGTGGGCACAGATACGCAGTATTTT. This gives the protein CASSFLLAGVGTDTQYF.

This clonotype has only a few counts. CDR3 protein: CAISGTATGNTIYF. The CDR3 bases are TGTGCCATCAGTGGGACAGCCACTGGAAACACCATATATTTT. The rearrangement links TRBV10-3 to TRBJ1-3, with TRBD1 as a possible D gene (6 bases). The germline gives CDR1 ENHRY, CDR2 SYGVKD. The CDR3 contains 14 residues. V was pared by 4 bases and J by 2 bases, with 9 bases between.

There are many counts of this clonotype. The chain links TRBV20-1 to TRBJ2-7; D perhaps matches TRBD1 (6 bases). The CDR3 totals 12 residues. V gave up 6 bases and J gave up 5 bases, with 14 bases separating them. Germline V gives CDR1 DFQATT, CDR2 SNEGSKA (reference sequence). The CDR3 sequence is CSAPDRTDEQYF. CDR3 in DNA: TGCAGTGCGCCGGACAGAACCGACGAGCAGTACTTC.

There are many counts of this clonotype. This chain connects TRBV11-2 to TRBJ1-2; 7 bases agree with TRBD1. Unmatched junction bases numbered 8, after V lost 2 bases and J lost 8 bases. The CDR3 extends over 14 amino acids. The germline gives CDR1 SGHAT, CDR2 FQNNGV. The CDR3 DNA follows: TGTGCCAGCAGCTTACGACAGGGAACAGGGGGCTACACCTTC. It translates to CASSLRQGTGGYTF.

The table lists this clonotype with many counts. This chain links TRBV28 with TRBJ2-7; D gene unclear. The CDR3 loop spans 13 amino acids. Between the trimmed V and J ends, which lost 11 bases and 1 base, there was a span of 15 bases. CDR1 MDHEN and CDR2 SYDVKM come from the germline V gene. The CDR3 region is CAGSRFGSYEQYF. Written as DNA, the CDR3 is TGTGCCGGTTCTCGGTTTGGGTCCTACGAGCAGTACTTC.

This clonotype was seen more than once but under ten times. This CDR3 reads CSARDWRDGTGELFF. CDR3 sequence (DNA): TGCAGTGCTAGAGATTGGCGGGACGGGACCGGGGAGCTGTTTTTT. This rearrangement joins TRBV20-1 to TRBJ2-2; D possibly corresponds to TRBD2 (6 bases). V dropped 0 bases and J dropped 5 bases, with 13 bases sitting between them. In germline, CDR1 is DFQATT, CDR2 SNEGSKA (reference sequence). This CDR3 is 15 amino acids long.

Many counts were recorded for this clonotype. This chain uses TRBV24-1 with TRBJ2-2, with no clear D. This CDR3 is built from 12 residues. Trimming shortened V by 1 base and J by 6 bases, and 2 bases separated the two germline ends. The V gene's germline CDR1 is KGHDR and CDR2 SFDVKD. The DNA for the CDR3 is TGTGCCACCAGTGATTTATCCGGGGAGCTGTTTTTT. Protein: CATSDLSGELFF.

V gene TRBV20-1 combines with J gene TRBJ2-1; 14 positions match TRBD2. CDR1 DFQATT and CDR2 SNEGSKA come from the germline V gene (reference sequence). The CDR3 consists of 19 residues. With V trimmed by 1 base and J by 5 bases, 13 bases remained unmatched. The chain's CDR3 is CSARVIPGLAGVVDNEQFF. CDR3 sequence (DNA): TGCAGTGCTAGAGTGATCCCGGGACTAGCGGGAGTGGTGGACAATGAGCAGTTCTTC.

This clonotype has ten or more counts. The V gene is TRBV7-2, the J gene TRBJ2-1; 9 bases align to TRBD2. J was trimmed by 12 bases and V by 5 bases; bases with no gene match: 8. Germline CDR1 reads SGHTA; CDR2 reads FQGNSA. This CDR3 region has 13 residues. CDR3 nucleotide sequence: TGTGCCAGCAGCCTTACCACTAGCGGGCTGCAGTTCTTC. Amino acids: CASSLTTSGLQFF.